A selection of T cell receptor beta chains follows, all from one sample in a study of blood T cell repertoires in COVID-19. Some clones are missing from TCRdb's copy, which holds only in-frame ones; the method was immunoSEQ multiplex PCR. The profile shows 350,000 to 450,000 clones, approximately 92% of them singletons. Sequencing used PBMCs or T cells enriched from blood (not recorded which). Every receptor here comes from a man in his thirties or forties who had recovered from COVID-19. Each CDR3 is given with its conserved first and last residue. Each record gives: D gene, V gene, clone size, J gene, CDR3 protein, CDR3 DNA. D genes are given only for firm matches. The listing skips clone size in some rows; elsewhere it reads once, few, many or a size class.

-	TRBV2	-	TRBJ1-2	CASRKGTQNYGYTF	TGTGCCAGCAGGAAAGGGACTCAGAACTATGGCTACACCTTC
-	TRBV30	-	TRBJ1-5	CAWSAYEFQPQHF	TGTGCCTGGAGTGCCTATGAATTCCAGCCCCAGCATTTT
-	TRBV19	few	TRBJ2-1	CASSIQDSYNEQFF	TGTGCCAGTAGTATCCAGGACTCCTACAATGAGCAGTTCTTC
-	TRBV19	-	TRBJ2-5	CASSSVGGEETQYF	TGTGCCAGTTCCTCAGTAGGGGGGGAGGAGACCCAGTACTTC
-	TRBV5-1	-	TRBJ1-1	CASSLTGSNTEAFF	TGCGCCAGCAGCTTGACAGGATCGAACACTGAAGCTTTCTTT
TRBD2	TRBV5-1	-	TRBJ2-1	CASKRGNSEQFF	TGCGCCAGCAAGCGGGGGAATAGTGAGCAGTTCTTC
TRBD1	TRBV5-6	-	TRBJ1-2	CASSSDRGFYGYTF	TGTGCCAGCAGCTCGGACAGGGGGTTCTATGGCTACACCTTC
-	TRBV4-1	-	TRBJ2-2	CASSHRVNTGELFF	TGCGCCAGCAGTCACAGGGTGAACACCGGGGAGCTGTTTTTT
TRBD1	TRBV18	-	TRBJ1-1	CASSPPRTGGRDTEAFF	TGTGCCAGCTCACCACCGAGGACAGGGGGACGGGACACTGAAGCTTTCTTT
TRBD1	TRBV5-1	-	TRBJ2-7	CASSLRDVGQGWAEQYF	TGCGCCAGCAGCTTGAGGGACGTTGGACAGGGCTGGGCCGAGCAGTACTTC
TRBD2	TRBV6-2/TRBV6-3	-	TRBJ2-1	CASSHLAGGGNEQFF	TGTGCCAGCAGCCACCTAGCGGGAGGAGGCAATGAGCAGTTCTTC
-	TRBV29-1	-	TRBJ2-7	CSVAPGFGEQYF	TGCAGCGTGGCCCCGGGTTTCGGCGAGCAGTACTTC
TRBD1	TRBV24-1	-	TRBJ2-2	CATSGRDRGAGELFF	TGTGCCACCAGTGGACGGGACAGGGGAGCCGGGGAGCTGTTTTTT
-	TRBV9	-	TRBJ2-6	CASRSQVGTGANVLTF	TGTGCCAGCAGGTCCCAGGTGGGTACTGGGGCCAACGTCCTGACTTTC
-	TRBV28	once	TRBJ1-2	CASSLSPPQGLLGYGYTF	TGTGCCAGCAGTTTATCCCCCCCCCAGGGACTGCTTGGATATGGCTACACCTTC
-	TRBV9	-	TRBJ1-2	CASSVSRLDYGYTF	TGTGCCAGCAGCGTGAGTCGTCTGGACTATGGCTACACCTTC
-	TRBV2	once	TRBJ2-4	CASSPTGNIQYF	TGTGCCAGCAGTCCAACTGGAAACATTCAGTACTTC
-	TRBV5-1	-	TRBJ1-2	CASSWGPQAEGYTF	TGCGCCAGCAGCTGGGGGCCACAGGCGGAGGGCTACACCTTC
-	TRBV18	-	TRBJ2-7	CASSPLEQSYEQYF	TGTGCCAGCTCACCACTGGAACAGTCCTACGAGCAGTACTTC
-	TRBV19	-	TRBJ1-1	CASMVEGGTEAFF	TGTGCCAGTATGGTTGAGGGCGGGACTGAAGCTTTCTTT
TRBD1	TRBV2	-	TRBJ2-7	CASSDVPGQGLGEQYF	TGTGCCAGCAGTGATGTACCGGGACAGGGTTTAGGGGAGCAGTACTTC
-	TRBV28	-	TRBJ1-2	CASSRRTNYGYTF	TGTGCCAGCAGTCGGAGAACTAACTATGGCTACACCTTC
-	TRBV28	-	TRBJ2-3	CASRQAKRTDTQYF	TGTGCCAGCAGGCAGGCGAAACGCACAGATACGCAGTATTTT
-	TRBV29-1	-	TRBJ2-3	CSVDSGTDTQYF	TGCAGCGTTGATAGCGGCACAGATACGCAGTATTTT
TRBD1	TRBV7-9	-	TRBJ2-5	CASSRGTGETQYF	TGTGCCAGCAGCCGTGGGACAGGAGAGACCCAGTACTTC
TRBD2	TRBV19	-	TRBJ2-5	CASSTGLAGGPGETQYF	TGTGCCAGTAGTACGGGACTAGCGGGAGGGCCAGGGGAGACCCAGTACTTC
-	TRBV5-1	-	TRBJ2-7	CASSLDRLLFEQYF	TGCGCCAGCAGCTTGGACCGGTTACTTTTCGAGCAGTACTTC
TRBD2	TRBV7-9	-	TRBJ2-1	CASSLGLAVSSPFYNEQFF	TGTGCCAGCAGCTTAGGACTAGCGGTCTCGTCCCCCTTCTACAATGAGCAGTTCTTC
TRBD2	TRBV10-1	-	TRBJ2-1	CASSTSGVNEQFF	TGCGCCAGCAGTACTAGCGGGGTCAATGAGCAGTTCTTC
TRBD1	TRBV11-2	-	TRBJ1-5	CASSMGQGGYQPQHF	TGTGCCAGCAGCATGGGACAGGGAGGGTATCAGCCCCAGCATTTT
TRBD1	TRBV15	-	TRBJ2-4	CATSTRGQSGIQYF	TGTGCCACCAGCACGAGGGGGCAGAGTGGCATTCAGTACTTC
-	TRBV28	-	TRBJ1-6	CASANWRRPRDSPLHF	TGTGCCAGCGCAAATTGGAGGCGGCCGAGGGATTCACCCCTCCACTTT
-	TRBV7-2	-	TRBJ2-7	CASSMTGTYEQYF	TGTGCCAGCAGCATGACAGGCACCTACGAGCAGTACTTC
TRBD1	TRBV14	-	TRBJ1-4	CASSHPGQTNEKLFF	TGTGCCAGCAGCCACCCGGGACAGACTAATGAAAAACTGTTTTTT
TRBD2	TRBV25-1	-	TRBJ2-1	CASSEWDARLAGNNEQFF	TGTGCCAGCAGTGAATGGGATGCGCGACTAGCCGGAAACAATGAGCAGTTCTTC
TRBD1	TRBV7-9	-	TRBJ1-4	CASSLGGTVNEKLFF	TGTGCCAGCAGCTTAGGCGGGACAGTTAATGAAAAACTGTTTTTT
-	TRBV12-3/TRBV12-4	once	TRBJ1-6	CASSPGSNSPLHF	TGTGCCAGCAGCCCAGGTTCTAATTCACCCCTCCACTTT
-	TRBV21-1	-	TRBJ2-7	CASRTPGQTYEQYF	TGTGCCAGCAGAACACCGGGACAAACCTACGAGCAGTACTTC
-	TRBV30	few	TRBJ1-5	CAWRGQEGEPQHF	TGTGCCTGGAGAGGGCAGGAAGGGGAGCCCCAGCATTTT
-	TRBV7-3	-	TRBJ2-1	CASSLATEYNEQFF	TGTGCCAGCAGCTTAGCGACGGAGTACAATGAGCAGTTCTTC
-	TRBV9	-	TRBJ1-3	CASSVGAGQSGNTIYF	TGTGCCAGCAGCGTAGGAGCTGGGCAATCTGGAAACACCATATATTTT
-	TRBV4-2	few	TRBJ2-1	CASSHPEGLSSYNEQFF	TGTGCCAGCAGCCATCCAGAGGGCTTGAGCTCCTACAATGAGCAGTTCTTC
-	TRBV28	-	TRBJ2-1	CASQGTPGSGKSYNEQFF	TGTGCCAGCCAAGGGACACCCGGGAGCGGGAAGTCCTACAATGAGCAGTTCTTC
-	TRBV24-1	once	TRBJ2-3	CATSDDYITDTQYF	TGTGCCACCAGTGATGATTACATCACAGATACGCAGTATTTT
TRBD2	TRBV9	once	TRBJ2-3	CASSLGLAGEAGTQYF	TGTGCCAGCAGCCTAGGACTAGCGGGAGAGGCGGGTACGCAGTATTTT
TRBD1	TRBV28	-	TRBJ2-7	CASSSKTGGIDEQYF	TGTGCCAGCAGTTCGAAGACAGGGGGAATTGACGAGCAGTACTTC
-	TRBV7-9	-	TRBJ1-5	CASSSEGDQPQHF	TGTGCCAGCAGCTCAGAGGGAGATCAGCCCCAGCATTTT
-	TRBV19	-	TRBJ2-3	CASSTSNFDTDTQYF	TGTGCCAGTAGTACAAGTAACTTCGACACAGATACGCAGTATTTT
-	TRBV19	-	TRBJ2-7	CASSISTGAYEQYF	TGTGCCAGTAGTATATCGACTGGAGCCTACGAGCAGTACTTC
-	TRBV6-5	-	TRBJ1-1	CASTPDFMNTEAFF	TGTGCCAGCACCCCTGACTTCATGAACACTGAAGCTTTCTTT
TRBD2	TRBV15	-	TRBJ2-3	CATSTRTSGRSTDTQYF	TGTGCCACCAGCACCAGGACTAGCGGGCGTAGCACAGATACGCAGTATTTT
TRBD1	TRBV7-9	-	TRBJ2-5	CASSPSGTGDYETQYF	TGTGCCAGCAGCCCGTCCGGGACAGGGGACTACGAGACCCAGTACTTC
-	TRBV28	-	TRBJ2-7	CASMNSGAYEQYF	TGTGCCAGCATGAATAGCGGCGCCTACGAGCAGTACTTC
TRBD2	TRBV18	-	TRBJ2-5	CASSPGLAGVSGQETQYF	TGTGCCAGCTCACCGGGACTAGCGGGAGTAAGCGGACAAGAGACCCAGTACTTC
-	TRBV5-1	once	TRBJ2-3	CASSGQGGTDTQYF	TGCGCCAGCAGCGGGCAGGGTGGCACAGATACGCAGTATTTT
TRBD1	TRBV7-8	-	TRBJ1-1	CASSLGTANTEAFF	TGTGCCAGCAGCTTGGGGACAGCGAACACTGAAGCTTTCTTT
TRBD2	TRBV7-9	-	TRBJ2-3	CASSLAGLAGAVDTQYF	TGTGCCAGCAGCTTAGCCGGCCTAGCGGGAGCAGTAGATACGCAGTATTTT